A selection of T cell receptor beta chains follows, all from one sample in a study of post-analysis software for immune sequencing data. MiXCR was run by TCRdb on the PCR reads, yielding one entry per CDR3 protein. This sample yields about 770,000 distinct CDR3 sequences, of which 40% to 55% are seen a single time; roughly 4.4% belongs to the top ten. The sequenced sample consisted of blood. The receptors shown here come from a girl aged 10 to 17 with multiple sclerosis. The CDR3 runs from the conserved cysteine through the conserved F or W. D genes are given only for firm matches. Only some rows state a clone size, as once, few, many or a class for expanded clones.

>TRBD2|TRBJ2-4|TRBV18|19|NA
CASSPPRTSGSLAKNIQYF
TGTGCCAGCTCACCACCGAGGACTAGCGGGAGTTTGGCCAAAAACATTCAGTACTTC
>NA|TRBJ2-3|TRBV29-1|13|NA
CSVDPSSTDTQYF
TGCAGCGTTGATCCCTCTAGCACAGATACGCAGTATTTT
>NA|TRBJ2-7|TRBV12-3/TRBV12-4|14|NA
CASTSRANSYEQYF
TGTGCCAGCACCAGCAGGGCGAACTCCTACGAGCAGTACTTC
>NA|TRBJ1-2|TRBV20-1|14|NA
CSAKLTESNYGYTF
TGCAGTGCAAAACTAACAGAGTCTAACTATGGCTACACCTTC
>NA|TRBJ2-7|TRBV7-2|14|once
CASSLVRGIYEQYF
TGTGCCAGCAGCTTAGTGCGGGGTATCTACGAGCAGTACTTC
>NA|TRBJ2-5|TRBV7-9|15|NA
CASSFGGEPQETQYF
TGTGCCAGCAGCTTCGGGGGAGAACCGCAAGAGACCCAGTACTTC
>TRBD1|TRBJ1-4|TRBV25-1|17|NA
CASSEFSSTGGGEKLFF
TGTGCCAGCAGTGAATTTTCTTCAACAGGGGGCGGTGAAAAACTGTTTTTT
>NA|TRBJ1-4|TRBV7-9|14|NA
CASSLRGASEKLFF
TGTGCCAGCAGCTTGAGGGGGGCAAGTGAAAAACTGTTTTTT
>NA|TRBJ1-1|TRBV7-2|12|few
CASSHGQREAFF
TGTGCCAGCAGCCACGGACAGCGTGAAGCTTTCTTT
>NA|TRBJ2-1|TRBV7-9|15|few
CASSPPPGLHNEQFF
TGTGCCAGCAGCCCCCCCCCGGGACTCCATAATGAGCAGTTCTTC
>TRBD1|TRBJ1-2|TRBV28|14|NA
CVSSSDRAHYGYTF
TGTGTCAGCAGTTCGGACAGGGCTCACTATGGCTACACCTTC
>TRBD1|TRBJ1-2|TRBV20-1|15|NA
CSASGDRFFGDGYTF
TGCAGTGCTAGTGGGGACAGGTTCTTTGGTGATGGCTACACCTTC
>NA|TRBJ2-1|TRBV20-1|15|few
CSASGEAGTYNEQFF
TGCAGTGCTAGCGGGGAGGCGGGGACCTACAATGAGCAGTTCTTC
>NA|TRBJ2-2|TRBV6-2/TRBV6-3|13|NA
CASSPLRGGELFF
TGTGCCAGCAGTCCGCTTCGGGGCGGGGAGCTGTTTTTT
>TRBD2|TRBJ2-1|TRBV2|15|NA
CASSDGLAGSNEQFF
TGTGCCAGCAGTGACGGACTAGCGGGATCCAATGAGCAGTTCTTC